The rows below give T cell receptor beta chains drawn from one sample of a study of patients and donors after allogeneic stem cell transplantation. One entry per CDR3 protein, called by TCRdb with MiXCR from the RT-PCR reads. The sample contains about 210,000 distinct CDR3 sequences, over 30% of which appear only once. The source material was blood, either unsorted or a sorted T cell fraction (not recorded which). Receptor source: a human donor who was either an allogeneic HSCT recipient or a stem cell or donor lymphocyte infusion donor (not recorded which). It is not recorded whose cells these are; they may come from a transplant donor. Each CDR3 is given with its conserved first and last residue. Each record gives: D gene, clone size, V gene, J gene, CDR3 DNA, CDR3 protein. D genes are given only for firm matches. Some rows have no size entry. The others give once, few or many, or a class for an expanded clone.

>NA|few|TRBV4-1|TRBJ2-7
TGCGCCAGCAGCCTCGACAGATCCATGAAGTACTTC
CASSLDRSMKYF
>NA|few|TRBV5-1|TRBJ1-2
TGCGCCAGCAGTAGGGATAAAACTAACTATGGCTACACCTTC
CASSRDKTNYGYTF
>TRBD1|few|TRBV4-1|TRBJ1-2
TGCGCCAGCAGCTTTCCTCCTAGAGGGGGCGACTATGGCTACACCTTC
CASSFPPRGGDYGYTF
>NA|few|TRBV12-3/TRBV12-4|TRBJ2-3
TGTGCCAGCAGTTTATACATTAACACAGATACGCAGTATTTT
CASSLYINTDTQYF
>NA|few|TRBV29-1|TRBJ1-2
TGCAGCGCCGAAGCTGGCCTCTATGGCTACACCTTC
CSAEAGLYGYTF
>TRBD1|few|TRBV5-1|TRBJ2-7
TGCGCCAGCAGCTCCCGGGACAGGGGCCACGAGCAGTACTTC
CASSSRDRGHEQYF
>TRBD1|few|TRBV20-1|TRBJ2-1
TGCAGTGCTAGCCCGGACAGGACCCCATCCTTCTTC
CSASPDRTPSFF
>TRBD2|NA|TRBV20-1|TRBJ2-7
TGCAGTGCTAGAGTAGCGGGGCGGTCCTACGAGCAGTACTTC
CSARVAGRSYEQYF
>NA|few|TRBV12-3/TRBV12-4|TRBJ1-2
TGTGCCAGCAGACGGACGGATAGCTATGGCTACACCTTC
CASRRTDSYGYTF
>NA|NA|TRBV7-2|TRBJ2-1
TGTGCCAGCAGCTTAGATGGGACCGTCAGGCGTGAGCAGTTCTTC
CASSLDGTVRREQFF
>NA|NA|TRBV3-1|TRBJ1-6
TGTGCCAGCAGGGGACACCTTAATTCACCCCTCCACTTT
CASRGHLNSPLHF
>TRBD1|few|TRBV29-1|TRBJ1-3
TGCAGCGTCGGACAGGGGGCGGCGGGAAACACCATATATTTT
CSVGQGAAGNTIYF
>NA|few|TRBV6-6|TRBJ2-4
TGTGCCAGCAGTTTCTCGGGTAACATTAGGATGGCCAAAAACATTCAGTACTTC
CASSFSGNIRMAKNIQYF
>TRBD2|NA|TRBV6-2/TRBV6-3|TRBJ2-4
TGTGCCAGCAGCTCAGCGGGGGGGATAAACATTCAGTACTTC
CASSSAGGINIQYF
>TRBD2|once|TRBV4-1|TRBJ2-2
TGCGCCAGCAGCCCCCAGCGGGGGGTGAACACCGGGGAGCTGTTTTTT
CASSPQRGVNTGELFF
>NA|few|TRBV5-1|TRBJ2-1
TGCGCCAGCAGCTTGGTGGGAGGATACTACAATGAGCAGTTCTTC
CASSLVGGYYNEQFF
>NA|NA|TRBV5-1|TRBJ1-4
TGCGCCAGCACCCGGTGGGACCCCACTAATGAAAAACTGTTTTTT
CASTRWDPTNEKLFF
>NA|NA|TRBV28|TRBJ1-3
TGTGCCAGCAGCCTTACAGGGCCCAGGGCCATATATTTT
CASSLTGPRAIYF
>NA|NA|TRBV3-1|TRBJ2-7
TGTGCCAGCTCCCCGAATATGGACGGTGGGGAGCAGTACTTC
CASSPNMDGGEQYF
>NA|NA|TRBV28|TRBJ2-1
TGTGCCAGCAGTTTAAGCCCAAATGAGCAGTTCTTC
CASSLSPNEQFF
>NA|NA|TRBV15|TRBJ1-2
TGTGCCACCAGCAGAGATACTCCCTATGGCTACACCTTC
CATSRDTPYGYTF
>NA|NA|TRBV11-2|TRBJ1-4
TGTGCCAGCAGCTTACAGGACAGAGAAAAACTGTTTTTT
CASSLQDREKLFF
>NA|NA|TRBV5-1|TRBJ2-7
TGCGCCAGCAGCCCCCTGACTCGTAGACGATTTTCCTACGAGCAGTACTTC
CASSPLTRRRFSYEQYF
>NA|NA|TRBV6-6|TRBJ2-5
TGTGCCAGCAGTTTAATACTCCGAGAGACCCAGTACTTC
CASSLILRETQYF
>NA|once|TRBV20-1|TRBJ1-2
TGCAGTGCTAAGAAGCCAGCTAAGGATGGCTACACCTTC
CSAKKPAKDGYTF
>NA|NA|TRBV4-2|TRBJ2-2
TGTGCCAGCAGCCAAGACGAGACAATCACCGGGGAGCTGTTTTTT
CASSQDETITGELFF
>NA|NA|TRBV2|TRBJ1-2
TGTGCCAGCAGTGCACAGTCATTCTATGGCTACACCTTC
CASSAQSFYGYTF
>NA|once|TRBV5-1|TRBJ2-1
TGCGCCAGCAGCTTGCTAGCCGACCTGAAGCAGTTCTTC
CASSLLADLKQFF
>TRBD1|NA|TRBV20-1|TRBJ1-1
TGCAGTGCTAGAGACGTCCAGGGGGGAGCTTTCTTT
CSARDVQGGAFF
>NA|NA|TRBV5-1|TRBJ1-2
TGCGCCAGCAGCGAAGACGGGAACTATGGCTACACCTTC
CASSEDGNYGYTF
>TRBD1|NA|TRBV4-3|TRBJ1-4
TGCGCCAGCAGCCGAGGTGGGACAGGGGCGAGGGAAAAACTGTTTTTT
CASSRGGTGAREKLFF
>TRBD1|NA|TRBV7-9|TRBJ2-1
TGTGCCAGCAGCTTAGCCCGAGGGACAGGGGGCCAGGGAGAGCTCTTC
CASSLARGTGGQGELF
>NA|NA|TRBV9|TRBJ1-4
TGTGCCAGCAGCGTGGGAACAGGGCACGCTGAAAAACTGTTTTTT
CASSVGTGHAEKLFF
>NA|NA|TRBV5-1|TRBJ1-2
TGCGCCAGCAGCACCGGACAGACGATCTATGGCTACACCTTC
CASSTGQTIYGYTF
>NA|NA|TRBV12-3/TRBV12-4|TRBJ1-3
TGTGCCAGCAGTTTCCTGAACTCTGGAAACACCATATATTTT
CASSFLNSGNTIYF
>NA|NA|TRBV5-1|TRBJ1-2
TGCGCCAGCAGCGGGGGAGAAGGAAGTGGCTACACCTTC
CASSGGEGSGYTF
>NA|few|TRBV28|TRBJ2-2
TGTGCCAGCAGATCCGGGACCAACACCGGGGAGCTGTTTTTT
CASRSGTNTGELFF
>NA|NA|TRBV11-2|TRBJ1-1
TGTGCCAGCAGCCTTAGACCCGTAGAAGCTTTCTTT
CASSLRPVEAFF
>NA|NA|TRBV12-3/TRBV12-4|TRBJ1-2
TGTGCCAGCAGTCTCAGTGAAAGCGGTGGCTACACCTTC
CASSLSESGGYTF
>NA|NA|TRBV4-1|TRBJ2-5
TGCGCCAGCAGCCAAGACCCTCTCCGGACACAAGAGACCCAGTACTTC
CASSQDPLRTQETQYF
>TRBD1|NA|TRBV28|TRBJ2-1
TGTGCCAGCAGCCCCAGGACAGGCCGGAGAGATGAGCAGTTCTTC
CASSPRTGRRDEQFF
>TRBD1|NA|TRBV25-1|TRBJ1-1
TGTGCCAGCAGTGAATGGCAGGGGGCGGGCACTGAAGCTTTCTTT
CASSEWQGAGTEAFF
>NA|NA|TRBV9|TRBJ1-6
TGTGCCAGCAGCCCGGCCGTAAGCTCCTATAATTCACCCCTCCACTTT
CASSPAVSSYNSPLHF